This T cell receptor (beta chain) emerged from a study of cytomegalovirus exposure and HLA in healthy donors. Study in general: About 85 million unique TCRs from HLA-typed donors were held in an early release of data. Findings and caveats of the study: Roughly even sequencing depth across donors was the assumption behind the presence/absence analyses. By HLA locus, TCR association rates varied in a later analysis, with DRB1 showing the most and HLA-C the fewest.

The PCR was carried out with 60 Vbeta primers and 13 Jbeta primers. Clones were sequenced by immunoSEQ multiplex PCR, and TCRdb holds only the in-frame ones, with some missing. Among roughly 100,000 clones listed, over 80% were seen once. The CDR3 extends over 13 amino acids. Trimming took 1 base from V and 7 from J, leaving 9 bases between them. The germline CDR1 and CDR2 sequences are SGHDT and YYEEEE. Regarding this clone: The antigen is unknown.

This clonotype originated in a female donor in good health and CMV-seropositive. The sequenced sample consisted of PBMCs. The chain is built from TRBV5-6 and TRBJ2-1; D is unresolved. The CDR3 loop reads CASSLSSVNEQFF. CDR3 sequence (DNA): TGTGCCAGCAGCTTGTCGTCTGTAAATGAGCAGTTCTTC.